Below, 28 T cell receptor beta chains from the same sample are listed, as sequenced in a study of T cells after posttransplantation cyclophosphamide. Methotrexate plus calcineurin inhibitor accompanied controls' myeloablative marrow transplants; sampling was 1 year later. Using immunoSEQ multiplex PCR, the repertoire was profiled, and TCRdb retains in-frame clones only, with some absent. Of approximately 9,300 clones detected, 89% appear once; the ten largest clones hold 4.2%. The specimen was PBMCs, collected around 440 days after allogeneic stem cell transplant with calcineurin inhibitor and methotrexate. These receptors were taken from a male patient aged 45-60 years who received an allogeneic stem cell transplant from an unrelated donor, was CMV-positive, and had chronic GVHD only. The graft donor may have given rise to some T cells.

The J gene is TRBJ2-7, the V gene TRBV9, with 8 bases that match TRBD2. Trimming at V came to 0 bases and at J to 3 bases, leaving 2 bases not matched to a gene. This CDR3 has 14 residues. Per the germline V gene, CDR1 is SGDLS and CDR2 is YYNGEE. CDR3 loop: CASSVGSGSYEQYF. CDR3 DNA sequence: TGTGCCAGCAGCGTAGGAAGCGGGAGCTACGAGCAGTACTTC.

V usage is TRBV15 and J usage is TRBJ1-5, with 8 bases fitting TRBD1. The CDR3 contains 16 residues. Germline loops: CDR1 LNHNV, CDR2 YYDKDF (reference sequence). J lost 6 bases, V lost 4 bases, and 11 bases had no gene match. In DNA, the CDR3 is TGTGCCACCAGCAACCTCGGACAGGGAGCGGGTCAGCCCCAGCATTTT. Amino acids: CATSNLGQGAGQPQHF.

V is TRBV19 and J is TRBJ2-2; 8 nucleotides match TRBD2. The CDR3 is made up of 15 amino acids. Germline assignment: CDR1 LNHDA and CDR2 SQIVND (reference sequence). V lost 5 bases and J lost 2; bases outside the gene matches: 4. CDR3 sequence (DNA): TGTGCCAGTAGTTGGAGCGGGGGCAACACCGGGGAGCTGTTTTTT. It specifies CASSWSGGNTGELFF.

The rearrangement links TRBV11-3 to TRBJ2-1; 8 positions match TRBD2. V lost 1 base to trimming and J lost 2 bases; unmatched junction nucleotides: 10. The germline gives CDR1 SGHNT, CDR2 YENEEA. The CDR3 consists of 18 residues. The CDR3 region is CASSLVPSRGAPYNEQFF. The DNA of the CDR3 is TGTGCCAGCAGCTTAGTTCCCTCGCGGGGGGCACCCTACAATGAGCAGTTCTTC.

CDR3 in amino acids: CASSLAGLNEQFF. CDR3 bases: TGTGCCAGCAGCTTAGCGGGACTGAATGAGCAGTTCTTC. This chain joins TRBV7-2 and TRBJ2-1; D perhaps matches TRBD2 (6 bases). Trimming took 0 bases from V and 7 from J, leaving 7 bases between them. The CDR3 runs to 13 residues. Germline loops: CDR1 SGHTA, CDR2 FQGNSA.

The count of this clone is one. This rearrangement joins TRBV6-1 to TRBJ2-2; TRBD1 is a possible D gene (6 bases). The V gene lost 1 base and the J gene lost 3 bases, with 6 bases spanning the gap. The length of the CDR3 is 14 residues. CDR1 and CDR2 (germline): MNHNS, SASEGT. The CDR3 spells CASSEGTDTGELFF. The CDR3 bases are TGTGCCAGCAGTGAAGGGACAGACACCGGGGAGCTGTTTTTT.

This clone was found once. The J gene is TRBJ1-2, the V gene TRBV29-1; D uncertain. The CDR3 is made up of 11 amino acids. Trimming took 4 bases from V and 3 from J, leaving 6 bases between them. Germline V gene lookup returns CDR1 SQVTM and CDR2 ANQGSEA. The DNA for the CDR3 is TGCAGCGTTGTCGGGGACTATGGCTACACCTTC. It yields the protein CSVVGDYGYTF.

The chain carries TRBV7-9 and TRBJ2-1; weak D call: TRBD2 (7 bases). The CDR3 loop spans 17 amino acids. Germline CDR1 is SEHNR and CDR2 is FQNEAQ (reference sequence). V was trimmed by 5 bases and J by 0 bases, leaving 17 bases between them. This CDR3 is CASSPGAGASSYNEQFF. The CDR3 DNA reads as TGTGCCAGCAGCCCCGGTGCGGGGGCGAGCTCCTACAATGAGCAGTTCTTC.

The V gene is TRBV20-1, the J gene TRBJ2-7; 8 positions match TRBD1. The V and J ends lost 6 bases and 5 bases, in that order; junction bases with no gene match: 3. The CDR3 length is 11 residues. Germline V gene data show CDR1 as DFQATT and CDR2 as SNEGSKA (reference sequence). The DNA for the CDR3 is TGCAGTGCCACGGACAGGGACGAGCAGTACTTC. This sequence encodes CSATDRDEQYF.

This clone was seen once. This rearrangement joins TRBV4-1 to TRBJ1-4; TRBD1 matches at 8 bases. The germline gives CDR1 MGHRA, CDR2 YSYEKL. The CDR3 consists of 15 residues. Trimming at V came to 2 bases and at J to 8 bases, leaving 7 bases not matched to a gene. CDR3 amino acids: CASSQLDRGGEKLFF. CDR3 nucleotides: TGCGCCAGCAGCCAACTCGACAGGGGCGGGGAAAAACTGTTTTTT.

This chain uses TRBV4-1 with TRBJ1-1; 7 positions agree with TRBD1. CDR1 and CDR2 (germline): MGHRA, YSYEKL. This CDR3 has 16 residues. V lost 4 bases to trimming and J lost 0 bases; unmatched junction nucleotides: 8. The CDR3 region has the DNA TGCGCCAGCAGCCCTAGGGACAGCAACATGAACACTGAAGCTTTCTTT. Residues: CASSPRDSNMNTEAFF.

V and J are TRBV19 and TRBJ2-7, with D possibly matching TRBD2 (6 bases). From germline, CDR1 is LNHDA and CDR2 SQIVND (reference sequence). The ends were cut back, 4 bases at V and 4 bases at J, with 14 bases in the middle. The CDR3 has 14 amino acids. CDR3 loop: CASSTGSGTYEQYF. The DNA for the CDR3 is TGTGCCAGTAGTACGGGGTCAGGGACTTACGAGCAGTACTTC. Variable domain in full (rest from reference TRBV19 and TRBJ2-7): DGGITQSPKYLFRKEGQNVTLSCEQNLNHDAMYWYRQDPGQGLRLIYYSQIVNDFQKGDIAEGYSVSREKKESFPLTVTSAQKNPTAFYLCASSTGSGTYEQYFGPGTRLTVT.

The chain uses TRBV27 and TRBJ1-2, with 12 nucleotides matching TRBD1. The germline gives CDR1 MNHEY, CDR2 SMNVEV (reference sequence). The CDR3 runs 15 residues. V gave up 5 bases and J gave up 8 bases; unmatched junction bases: 9. CDR3: CASSPFRDRGQGYTF. The CDR3, as DNA: TGTGCCAGCAGTCCATTCCGGGACAGGGGGCAGGGCTACACCTTC.

V usage is TRBV14 and J usage is TRBJ2-3; TRBD2 aligns across 11 bases. The ends lost 1 base at V and 6 bases at J; junction bases unmatched: 15. CDR3 length: 19 amino acids. Germline assignment: CDR1 SGHDN and CDR2 FVKESK. The CDR3 protein is CASSQVGERLAGRRDTQYF. The CDR3 coding sequence is TGTGCCAGCAGCCAAGTTGGGGAAAGACTAGCGGGGCGCCGCGATACGCAGTATTTT.

This clone came up a few times. CDR3 coding DNA: TGTGCCAGCAGTTTAGCGCCGGGTCAGCCCCAGCATTTT. Protein product: CASSLAPGQPQHF. V usage is TRBV28 and J usage is TRBJ1-5, with D unresolved. Germline assignment: CDR1 MDHEN and CDR2 SYDVKM. CDR3 length equals 13 residues. V lost 2 bases and J lost 6, with 8 bases in between.

The genes are TRBV5-1 and TRBJ2-3; the match to TRBD1 covers 9 bases. Germline assignment: CDR1 SGHRS and CDR2 YFSETQ. J lost 3 bases, V lost 4 bases, and 3 bases had no gene match. The CDR3 has 14 residues. In DNA, the CDR3 is TGCGCCAGCAGCCCCGGGACAGGGACAGATACGCAGTATTTT. It translates to CASSPGTGTDTQYF.

J is TRBJ2-5 and V is TRBV28, with TRBD2 identical over 12 bases. The CDR3 is 18 amino acids. V gave up 6 bases and J gave up 5 bases; unmatched junction bases: 16. Germline assignment: CDR1 MDHEN and CDR2 SYDVKM. The CDR3 here is CASSPRLAGGPHSETQYF. The CDR3 coding sequence is TGTGCCAGCAGCCCTCGGCTAGCGGGAGGGCCACATTCGGAGACCCAGTACTTC.

The rearrangement uses TRBV10-1 and TRBJ2-7; 10 nucleotides agree with TRBD1. CDR1 is WNHNN and CDR2 is SYGVQD in the germline V gene (reference sequence). This CDR3 region has 15 residues. Trimming cost V 2 bases and J 5 bases; bases outside gene matches: 6. CDR3 DNA: TGCGCCAGCAGTGAGCCCGGGACAGGGGCCCACGAGCAGTACTTC. Its protein product is CASSEPGTGAHEQYF.

In its sample, this clone was seen a few times. The chain links TRBV4-1 to TRBJ2-5, with 10 nucleotides matching TRBD1. V shed 1 base and J 7 bases; nucleotides not matched to a gene: 15. The CDR3 is 18 amino acids. Germline assignment: CDR1 MGHRA and CDR2 YSYEKL. The CDR3 protein is CASSQGYGRQGASGTQYF. CDR3 sequence (DNA): TGCGCCAGCAGCCAAGGATACGGCCGACAGGGGGCTTCAGGGACCCAGTACTTC.

This chain links TRBV7-9 with TRBJ2-5; 7 nucleotides match TRBD1. J was trimmed by 3 bases and V by 2 bases; bases with no gene match: 6. Germline V gene data show CDR1 as SEHNR and CDR2 as FQNEAQ (reference sequence). The CDR3 is made up of 15 amino acids. The CDR3 spells CASSLRLGTEETQYF. For the CDR3, the DNA is TGTGCCAGCAGCTTAAGACTCGGGACAGAAGAGACCCAGTACTTC.

The chain carries TRBV7-5 and TRBJ2-2; TRBD2, the D gene given by the table, was not confirmed from the DNA. TRBV7-5 is a pseudogene locus. CDR3 length: 16 amino acids. Written as DNA, the CDR3 is TGTGTCAGAAGAGAAACTAGCGGGAGGGACACCGGGGAGCTGTTTTTT. Amino acids: CVRRETSGRDTGELFF.

This sequence joins TRBV7-9 and TRBJ1-5; weak D call: TRBD1 (5 bases). The V gene's germline CDR1 is SEHNR and CDR2 FQNEAQ (reference sequence). The CDR3 consists of 14 residues. The V gene lost 5 bases and the J gene lost 4 bases, with 12 bases spanning the gap. The CDR3 protein is CASSIGGDNQPQHF. The CDR3, as DNA: TGTGCCAGCAGCATTGGGGGGGATAATCAGCCCCAGCATTTT. Using reference TRBV7-9 and TRBJ1-5 for the parts outside the CDR3, the full variable domain is DTGVSQNPRHKITKRGQNVTFRCDPISEHNRLYWYRQTLGQGPEFLTYFQNEAQLEKSRLLSDRFSAERPKGSFSTLEIQRTEQGDSAMYLCASSIGGDNQPQHFGDGTRLSIL.

This chain uses TRBV13 with TRBJ2-4; D might be TRBD1 (5 bases). The V end was cut by 0 bases, the J end by 2 bases, with 11 bases between. This CDR3 has 16 residues. In germline, CDR1 is PRHDT, CDR2 FYEKMQ (reference sequence). Here the CDR3 reads CASSLGRVPTKNIQYF. Here the CDR3 DNA reads TGTGCCAGCAGCTTAGGCAGGGTCCCCACCAAAAACATTCAGTACTTC. Based on the CDR3 plus reference TRBV13 and TRBJ2-4, the full variable domain is AAGVIQSPRHLIKEKRETATLKCYPIPRHDTVYWYQQGPGQDPQFLISFYEKMQSDKGSIPDRFSAQQFSDYHSELNMSSLELGDSALYFCASSLGRVPTKNIQYFGAGTRLSVL.

The rearrangement uses TRBV7-2 and TRBJ2-3, with a possible D match to TRBD1 (5 bases). Germline V gene lookup returns CDR1 SGHTA and CDR2 FQGNSA. V was clipped by 5 bases and J by 2 bases, with 17 bases between them. The CDR3 covers 16 residues. CDR3 sequence: CASSAAGAGYTDTQYF. CDR3 in DNA: TGTGCCAGCAGCGCCGCTGGGGCTGGCTACACAGATACGCAGTATTTT.

The V gene is TRBV19, the J gene TRBJ1-4, with 7 bases matching TRBD1. This CDR3 has 15 amino acids. Germline V gene lookup returns CDR1 LNHDA and CDR2 SQIVND (reference sequence). V trimming: 1 base; J trimming: 8 bases; junction bases outside the gene matches: 7. Here the CDR3 reads CASSIGRQGEEKLFF. The DNA for the CDR3 is TGTGCCAGTAGTATAGGTCGCCAGGGGGAAGAAAAACTGTTTTTT.

The chain is built from TRBV28 and TRBJ1-5; no clear D. CDR3 length equals 16 residues. Germline assignment: CDR1 MDHEN and CDR2 SYDVKM. Between the trimmed V and J ends, which lost 5 bases and 0 bases, there was a span of 14 bases. The CDR3 protein is CASSERAFYSNQPQHF. CDR3 in DNA: TGTGCCAGCAGTGAACGTGCATTCTATAGCAATCAGCCCCAGCATTTT.

The CDR3 DNA is TGCGCCAGCAGTGAGTCCTCAGGACTAGCGGGGGCAGAGACCCAGTACTTC. Protein product: CASSESSGLAGAETQYF. This sequence joins TRBV10-1 and TRBJ2-5; TRBD2 matches at 13 bases. V was pared by 0 bases and J by 4 bases, with 5 bases of the junction left unmatched. Per germline, CDR1 WNHNN and CDR2 SYGVQD (reference sequence). The CDR3 is made up of 17 amino acids.

The chain couples TRBV5-6 to TRBJ1-5, with a possible D match to TRBD1 (5 bases). V lost 1 base, J lost 5 bases, and 10 bases lay in between. This CDR3 comprises 14 residues. Germline CDR1 and CDR2: SGHDT and YYEEEE. The CDR3 region is CASSLFREDQPQHF. CDR3 DNA sequence: TGTGCCAGCAGCTTGTTCAGGGAGGATCAGCCCCAGCATTTT.